This T cell receptor (beta chain) appears in the sequencing data of a study of T cell changes during pregnancy in multiple sclerosis. TCRdb's table, derived via immunoSEQ multiplex PCR, lists solely in-frame clones and lacks some. The data show approximately 40,000 clones, around 94% seen once. There are 14 residues in the CDR3. Germline V lookup: CDR1 SGHNT, CDR2 YYREEE (reference sequence). Trimming cost V 4 bases and J 4 bases; bases outside gene matches: 6. The rearrangement uses TRBV5-4 and TRBJ1-2; 8 positions match TRBD1. The source of this sequence is a female donor with multiple sclerosis, enrolled in a pregnancy study. What was sequenced was peripheral blood. CDR3 nucleotide sequence: TGTGCCAGCAGCGTCTGGACAGGGACCTATGGCTACACCTTC. Its protein is CASSVWTGTYGYTF.